This TCR beta chain came from a study of early T cells in non-severe SARS-CoV-2 infection. This clonotype has at least ten counts. The CDR3 runs to 14 residues. Looked up from germline, CDR1 is MNHNS and CDR2 is SASEGT. V lost 3 bases to trimming and J lost 3 bases; unmatched junction nucleotides: 4. MiXCR, run by TCRdb on the 5' RACE reads, gives a single entry per CDR3 protein. The table has tens of thousands of distinct CDR3 sequences, approximately 8.9% seen once. V usage is TRBV6-1 and J usage is TRBJ2-7; 8 bases map to TRBD2. The sequence came from an adult who was a healthcare worker with PCR-confirmed SARS-CoV-2 infection or an uninfected control (not recorded which). The sample was whole blood. CDR3 DNA: TGTGCCAGCAGTGAGGGGACTAGGAGCTACGAGCAGTACTTC. Amino acids: CASSEGTRSYEQYF.